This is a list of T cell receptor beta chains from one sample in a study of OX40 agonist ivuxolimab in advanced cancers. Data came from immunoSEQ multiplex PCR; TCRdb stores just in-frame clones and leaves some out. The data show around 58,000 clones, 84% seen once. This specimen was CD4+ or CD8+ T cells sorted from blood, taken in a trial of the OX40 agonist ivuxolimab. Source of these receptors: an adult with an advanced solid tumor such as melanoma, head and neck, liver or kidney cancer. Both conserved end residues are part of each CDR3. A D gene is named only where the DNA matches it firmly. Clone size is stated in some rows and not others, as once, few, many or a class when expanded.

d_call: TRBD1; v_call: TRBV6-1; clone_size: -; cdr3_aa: CASSLDRAIDEQYF
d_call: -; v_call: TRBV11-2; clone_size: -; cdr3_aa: CASSFTGEETQYF
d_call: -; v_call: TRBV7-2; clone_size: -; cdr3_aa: CASSLGARAGEKLFF
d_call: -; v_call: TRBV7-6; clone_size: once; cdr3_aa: CASSRQSGNQPQHF
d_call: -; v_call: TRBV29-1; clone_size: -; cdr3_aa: CSVEVRAEQYF
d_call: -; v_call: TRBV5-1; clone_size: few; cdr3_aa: CASSRGSSYEQYF
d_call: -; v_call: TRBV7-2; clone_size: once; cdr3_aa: CASSSGSPFYEQYF
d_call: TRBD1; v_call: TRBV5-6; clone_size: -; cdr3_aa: CASSFGTGYRNTEAFF
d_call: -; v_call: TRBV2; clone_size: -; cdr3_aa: CASSGGTSYEQYF
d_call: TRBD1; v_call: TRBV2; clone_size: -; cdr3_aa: CASRERTGGQETQYF
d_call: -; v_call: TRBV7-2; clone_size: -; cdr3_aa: CASSLLATLGRTQYF
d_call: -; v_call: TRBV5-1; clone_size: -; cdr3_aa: CASSYDYYGYTF
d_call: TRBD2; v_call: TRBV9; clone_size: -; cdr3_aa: CASSVASGRVGETQYF
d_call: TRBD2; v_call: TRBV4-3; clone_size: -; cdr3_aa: CASSSRAGDGEQFF
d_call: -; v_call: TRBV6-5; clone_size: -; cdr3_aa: CASSYSVKGSNTQYF
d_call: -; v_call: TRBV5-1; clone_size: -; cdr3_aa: CASSFGTDTQYF
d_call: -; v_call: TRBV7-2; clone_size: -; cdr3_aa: CASSLAGAGGTEAFF
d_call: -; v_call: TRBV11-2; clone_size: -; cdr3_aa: CASSLEFTARGTQYF
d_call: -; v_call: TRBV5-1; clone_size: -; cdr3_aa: CASSLIGLTYEQYF
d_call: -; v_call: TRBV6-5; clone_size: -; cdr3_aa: CASSQGGYEQYF
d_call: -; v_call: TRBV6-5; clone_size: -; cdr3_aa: CASRSGAGNTGELFF
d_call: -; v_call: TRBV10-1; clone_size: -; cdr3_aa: CASSEFWVGSTEAFF
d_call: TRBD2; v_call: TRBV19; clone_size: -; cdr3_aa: CASSMASGGPRGTDTQYF
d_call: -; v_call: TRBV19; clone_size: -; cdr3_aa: CASSSRTGGWNSPLHF
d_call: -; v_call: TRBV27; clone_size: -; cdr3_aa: CASHSGLSWESYTF
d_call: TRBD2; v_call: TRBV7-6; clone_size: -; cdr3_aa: CASSAAGGRYEQYF
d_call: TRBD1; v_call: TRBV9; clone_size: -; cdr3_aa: CASSVVGQGTEQFF
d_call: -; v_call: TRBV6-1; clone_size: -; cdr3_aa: CASSPGHQKETQYF
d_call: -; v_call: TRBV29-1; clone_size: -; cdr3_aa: CSVRDGDQPQHF
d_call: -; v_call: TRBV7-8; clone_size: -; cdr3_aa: CASSFSVAVYEQYF